The 4 T cell receptor beta chains listed next were all sequenced from one sample in a study of T cell responses to AZD1222 COVID-19 vaccine. TCRdb keeps only in-frame clones here, not all; method: immunoSEQ multiplex PCR. The data show 95,000 to 100,000 clones, approximately 84% seen once. The source was peripheral blood, collected 28 days after the second AZD1222 dose. The receptors originated from an adult who received the AZD1222 COVID-19 vaccine.

The rearrangement links TRBV6-5 to TRBJ1-2; D is possibly TRBD1 (6 bases). CDR3 length equals 13 residues. Per the germline V gene, CDR1 is MNHEY and CDR2 is SVGAGI. V was pared by 7 bases and J by 2 bases, with 11 bases between. Here the CDR3 reads CASMDSNNYGYTF. The CDR3 nucleotides read TGTGCCAGCATGGACAGCAACAACTATGGCTACACCTTC.

The rearrangement joins TRBV9 to TRBJ1-6, with D tentatively TRBD1 (6 bases). The V and J ends lost 0 bases and 8 bases respectively, with 21 bases between them. This CDR3 comprises 18 residues. The germline V gene encodes CDR1 SGDLS and CDR2 YYNGEE. The CDR3 is CASSVVLSYGGQYSPLHF. The CDR3 region has the DNA TGTGCCAGCAGCGTAGTTCTGTCATATGGGGGGCAGTATTCACCCCTCCACTTT.

V usage is TRBV3-1 (or the pseudogene TRBV3-2) and J usage is TRBJ1-3; possible D gene TRBD1, 6 bases. The CDR3 consists of 17 residues. Germline loops: CDR1 LGHDT, CDR2 YNNKEL (reference sequence). Trimming removed 2 bases from V and 3 bases from J, with 17 bases in between. The CDR3 DNA is TGTGCCAGCAGCCAAACGGTGAGCAGGGGCGTTGGAAACACCATATATTTT. It specifies CASSQTVSRGVGNTIYF.

The CDR3 protein is CASSPQGTGDEKLFF. The CDR3 nucleotides read TGCGCCAGCAGCCCCCAGGGGACAGGGGATGAAAAACTGTTTTTT. The V and J genes are TRBV5-1 and TRBJ1-4, with 10 bases aligning to TRBD1. Germline trimming cut 4 bases from V and 6 bases from J; bases unmatched to any gene: 6. Germline V gene sequence: CDR1 SGHRS, CDR2 YFSETQ. The CDR3 totals 15 residues.